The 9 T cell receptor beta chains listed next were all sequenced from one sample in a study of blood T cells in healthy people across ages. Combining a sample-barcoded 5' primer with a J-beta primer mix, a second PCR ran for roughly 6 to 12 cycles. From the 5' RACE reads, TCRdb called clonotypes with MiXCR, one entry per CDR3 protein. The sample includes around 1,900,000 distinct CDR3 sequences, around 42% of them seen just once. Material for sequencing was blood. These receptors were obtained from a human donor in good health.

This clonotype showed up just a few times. CDR3 nucleotides: TGTGCCAGCAGCCCAGGGAGGGGCGTGTGGGAGACCCAGTACTTC. As protein: CASSPGRGVWETQYF. This chain uses TRBV9 with TRBJ2-5, with 7 bases that match TRBD2. The germline V gene encodes CDR1 SGDLS and CDR2 YYNGEE. J gave up 5 bases and V 4 bases, and 11 bases lay outside the gene matches. The CDR3 covers 15 residues.

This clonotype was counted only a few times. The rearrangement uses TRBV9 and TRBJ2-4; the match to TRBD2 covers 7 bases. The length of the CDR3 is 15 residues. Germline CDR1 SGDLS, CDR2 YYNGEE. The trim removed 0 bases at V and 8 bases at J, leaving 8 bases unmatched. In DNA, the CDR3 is TGTGCCAGCAGCGTAGGAGATGGCGGGGGAGACATTCAGTACTTC. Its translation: CASSVGDGGGDIQYF.

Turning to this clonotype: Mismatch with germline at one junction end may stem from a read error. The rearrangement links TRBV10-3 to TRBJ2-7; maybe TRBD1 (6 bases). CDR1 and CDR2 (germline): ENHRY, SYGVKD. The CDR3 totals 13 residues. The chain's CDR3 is CATSSGVLDEQYF. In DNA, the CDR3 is TGTGCCACCAGTTCAGGGGTTCTCGACGAGCAGTACTTC.

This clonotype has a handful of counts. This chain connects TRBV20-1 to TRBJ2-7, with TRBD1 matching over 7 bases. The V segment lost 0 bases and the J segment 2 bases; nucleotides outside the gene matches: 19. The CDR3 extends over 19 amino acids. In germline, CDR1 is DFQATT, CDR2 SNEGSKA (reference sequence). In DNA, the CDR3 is TGCAGTGCTAGAGATCGGGGCAGCGTGAAGGGGGCCTTAACCTACGAGCAGTACTTC. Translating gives CSARDRGSVKGALTYEQYF.

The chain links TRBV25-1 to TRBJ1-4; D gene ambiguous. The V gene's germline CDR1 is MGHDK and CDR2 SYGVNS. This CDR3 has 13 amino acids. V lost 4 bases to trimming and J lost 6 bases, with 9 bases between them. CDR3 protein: CASSGRRDEKLFF. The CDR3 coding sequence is TGTGCCAGCAGTGGCCGACGGGATGAAAAACTGTTTTTT.

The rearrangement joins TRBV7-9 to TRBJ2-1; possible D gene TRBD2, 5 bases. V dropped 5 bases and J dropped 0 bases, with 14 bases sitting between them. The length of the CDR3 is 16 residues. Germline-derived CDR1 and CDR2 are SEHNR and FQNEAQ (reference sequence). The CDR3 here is CASSPPVTSSYNEQFF. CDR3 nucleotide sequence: TGTGCCAGCAGCCCTCCTGTTACTAGCTCCTACAATGAGCAGTTCTTC.

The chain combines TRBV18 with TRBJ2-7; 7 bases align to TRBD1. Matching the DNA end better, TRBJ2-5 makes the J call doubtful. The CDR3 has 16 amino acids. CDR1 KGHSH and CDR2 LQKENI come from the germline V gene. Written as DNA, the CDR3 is TGTGCCAGCTCCCTCAGACGACAGGGATTCCAAGAGACCCAGTACTTC. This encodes CASSLRRQGFQETQYF.

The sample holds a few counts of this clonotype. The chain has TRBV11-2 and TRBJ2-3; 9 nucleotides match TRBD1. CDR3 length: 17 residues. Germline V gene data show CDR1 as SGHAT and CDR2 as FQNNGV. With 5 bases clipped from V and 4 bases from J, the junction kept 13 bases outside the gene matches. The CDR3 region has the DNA TGTGCCAGCAGCCTACCCTTGGGGACAGGGTTCGCAGATACGCAGTATTTT. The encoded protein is CASSLPLGTGFADTQYF.

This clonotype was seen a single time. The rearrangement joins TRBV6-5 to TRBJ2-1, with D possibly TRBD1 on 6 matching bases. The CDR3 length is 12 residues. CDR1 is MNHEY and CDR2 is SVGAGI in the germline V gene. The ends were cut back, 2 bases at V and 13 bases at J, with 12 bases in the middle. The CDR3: CASSYIKGQQFF. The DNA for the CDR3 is TGTGCCAGCAGTTACATTAAGGGACAACAGTTCTTC.